This T cell receptor beta chain derives from a study of blood T cell repertoires in COVID-19. People in the exposed group encountered a COVID-19 case within 2 weeks before entering the study. Clones were sequenced by immunoSEQ multiplex PCR, and TCRdb holds only the in-frame ones, with some missing. The sample yields almost 350,000 clones, about 88% seen once. V lost 6 bases to trimming and J lost 6 bases, with 15 bases between them. The CDR3 extends over 13 amino acids. Germline-derived CDR1 and CDR2 are MDHEN and SYDVKM. Sequencing was carried out using PBMCs or T cells enriched from blood (not recorded which). The receptor was derived from a woman younger than 45 who had been exposed to COVID-19. V gene TRBV28 combines with J gene TRBJ2-7; a weak D match, TRBD1 (6 bases). The CDR3 nucleotides are TGTGCCAGCAGCACGACAGGTAGTTCCGAGCAGTACTTC. It specifies CASSTTGSSEQYF. Supplemented by reference TRBV28 and TRBJ2-7, the full variable domain reads DVKVTQSSRYLVKRTGEKVFLECVQDMDHENMFWYRQDPGLGLRLIYFSYDVKMKEKGDIPEGYSVSREKKERFSLILESASTNQTSMYLCASSTTGSSEQYFGPGTRLTVT.